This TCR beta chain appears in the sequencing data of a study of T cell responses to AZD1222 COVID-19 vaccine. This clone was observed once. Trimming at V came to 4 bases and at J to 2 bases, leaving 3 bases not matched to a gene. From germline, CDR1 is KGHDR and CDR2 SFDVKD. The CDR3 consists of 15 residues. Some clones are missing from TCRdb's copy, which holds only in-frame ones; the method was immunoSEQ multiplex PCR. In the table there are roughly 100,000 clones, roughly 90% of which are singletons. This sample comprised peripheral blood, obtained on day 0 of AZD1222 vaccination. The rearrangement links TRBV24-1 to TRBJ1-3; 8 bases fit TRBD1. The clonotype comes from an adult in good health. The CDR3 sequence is CATSEMDRAGNTIYF. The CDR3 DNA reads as TGTGCCACCAGTGAAATGGACAGGGCTGGAAACACCATATATTTT.